This T cell receptor (beta chain) was sequenced in a study of T cell responses to AZD1222 COVID-19 vaccine. Study-level points and caveats: Most donors were white British and more were female, and clonal diversity was possibly underestimated.

Worth noting for this clone: Its antigen is still unknown. One end of the junction fails to match germline, which may point to a read error.

TCRdb keeps only in-frame clones here, not all; method: immunoSEQ multiplex PCR. The table shows 100,000 to 150,000 clones, with 91% occurring only once. The CDR3 is 12 amino acids. CDR1 and CDR2 from the germline V gene are SNHLY and FYNNEI. This chain connects TRBV2 to TRBJ1-1; tentatively, D is TRBD1 (5 bases). The sample here was peripheral blood, taken on day 0 of AZD1222 vaccination. This TCR was sampled from an adult in good health. CDR3 loop: CASSLLGEGVSF. Here the CDR3 DNA reads TGTGCCAGCAGCCTCCTGGGGGAGGGCGTGAGCTTT.